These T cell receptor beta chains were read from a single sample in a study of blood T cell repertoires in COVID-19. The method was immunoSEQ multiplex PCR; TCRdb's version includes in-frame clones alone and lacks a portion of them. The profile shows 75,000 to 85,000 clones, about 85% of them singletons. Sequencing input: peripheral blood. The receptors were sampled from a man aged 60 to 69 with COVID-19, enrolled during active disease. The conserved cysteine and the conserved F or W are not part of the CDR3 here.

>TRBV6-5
ASSRQGIYGYT
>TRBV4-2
ASSQFSGSYEQY
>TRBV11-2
ASSLDPRNTIY
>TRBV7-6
ASSLGYPGQGSEQY
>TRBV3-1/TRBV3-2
ASSQGGGLATNEKLF
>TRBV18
ASSPGTGMETQY
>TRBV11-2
ASRDGPGNTIY
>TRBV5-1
ASSRGLAGASTGELF
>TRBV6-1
ASSERGGNTIY
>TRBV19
ASTPLISDYGYT
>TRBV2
ASSVQAGVRQPQH
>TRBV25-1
ASSESGRGSYNEQF
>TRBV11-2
ASSLMSGGAESGETQY
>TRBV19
ASGTSGATDTQY
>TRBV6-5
ASRDRITDNSPLH
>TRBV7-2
ASSFRQQGLETQY
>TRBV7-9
ASSFIGQWSREQY
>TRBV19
ASSTFRTGAGNTIY
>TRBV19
ASSWAGAEQF
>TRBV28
ASSIAGGAYEQY
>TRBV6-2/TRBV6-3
ASSHLGRTEAF
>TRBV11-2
ASSTGLLFTDTQY